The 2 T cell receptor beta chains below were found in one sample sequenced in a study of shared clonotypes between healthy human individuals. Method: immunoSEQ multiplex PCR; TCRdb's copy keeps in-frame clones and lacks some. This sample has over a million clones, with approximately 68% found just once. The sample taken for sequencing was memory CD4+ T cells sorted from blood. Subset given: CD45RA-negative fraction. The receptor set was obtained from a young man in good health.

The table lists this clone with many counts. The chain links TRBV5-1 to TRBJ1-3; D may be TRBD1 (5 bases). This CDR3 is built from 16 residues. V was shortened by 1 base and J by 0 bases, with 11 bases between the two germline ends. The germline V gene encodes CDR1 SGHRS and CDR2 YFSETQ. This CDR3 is CASSLLGPSSGNTIYF. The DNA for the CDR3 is TGCGCCAGCAGCTTGCTGGGGCCGAGCTCTGGAAACACCATATATTTT. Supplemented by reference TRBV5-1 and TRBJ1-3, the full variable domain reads KAGVTQTPRYLIKTRGQQVTLSCSPISGHRSVSWYQQTPGQGLQFLFEYFSETQRNKGNFPGRFSGRQFSNSRSEMNVSTLELGDSALYLCASSLLGPSSGNTIYFGEGSWLTVV.

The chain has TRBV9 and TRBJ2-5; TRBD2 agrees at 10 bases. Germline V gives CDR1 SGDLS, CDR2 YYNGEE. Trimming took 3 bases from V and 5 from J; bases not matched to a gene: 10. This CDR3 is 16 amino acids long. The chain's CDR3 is CASSGGLAVLGETQYF. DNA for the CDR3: TGTGCCAGCAGCGGCGGACTAGCGGTCTTAGGGGAGACCCAGTACTTC. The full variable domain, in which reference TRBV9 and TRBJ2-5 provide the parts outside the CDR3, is DSGVTQTPKHLITATGQRVTLRCSPRSGDLSVYWYQQSLDQGLQFLIQYYNGEERAKGNILERFSAQQFPDLHSELNLSSLELGDSALYFCASSGGLAVLGETQYFGPGTRLLVL.